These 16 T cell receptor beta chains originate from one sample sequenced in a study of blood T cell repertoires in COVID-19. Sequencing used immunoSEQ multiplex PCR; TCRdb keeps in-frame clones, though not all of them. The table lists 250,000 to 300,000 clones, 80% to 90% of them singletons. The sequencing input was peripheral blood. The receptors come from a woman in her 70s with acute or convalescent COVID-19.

CDR3 sequence reads: CASSAWTGDTGELFF. In DNA form, the CDR3 reads TGTGCCAGCAGTGCCTGGACAGGGGACACCGGGGAGCTGTTTTTT. V is TRBV27 and J is TRBJ2-2; 9 bases match TRBD1. This CDR3 has 15 residues. The V and J ends lost 5 bases and 3 bases, in that order; junction bases with no gene match: 4. Germline V gives CDR1 MNHEY, CDR2 SMNVEV (reference sequence).

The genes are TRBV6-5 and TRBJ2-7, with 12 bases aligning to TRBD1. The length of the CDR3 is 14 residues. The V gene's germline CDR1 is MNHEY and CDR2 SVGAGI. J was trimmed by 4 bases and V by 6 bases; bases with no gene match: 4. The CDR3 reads CASSRDRGRYEQYF. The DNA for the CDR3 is TGTGCCAGCAGCCGGGACAGGGGGCGATACGAGCAGTACTTC.

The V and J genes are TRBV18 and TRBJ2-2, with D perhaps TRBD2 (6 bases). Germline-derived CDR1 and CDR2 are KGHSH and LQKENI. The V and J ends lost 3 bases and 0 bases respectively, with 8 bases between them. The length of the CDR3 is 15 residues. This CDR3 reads CASSPGLTNTGELFF. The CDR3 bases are TGTGCCAGCTCACCGGGACTCACGAACACCGGGGAGCTGTTTTTT.

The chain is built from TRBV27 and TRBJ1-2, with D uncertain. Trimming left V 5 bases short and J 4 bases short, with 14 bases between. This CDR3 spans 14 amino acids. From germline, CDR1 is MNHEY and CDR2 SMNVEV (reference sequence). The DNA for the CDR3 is TGTGCCAGCAGTCCATTGGCGGCACCCTATGGCTACACCTTC. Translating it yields CASSPLAAPYGYTF.

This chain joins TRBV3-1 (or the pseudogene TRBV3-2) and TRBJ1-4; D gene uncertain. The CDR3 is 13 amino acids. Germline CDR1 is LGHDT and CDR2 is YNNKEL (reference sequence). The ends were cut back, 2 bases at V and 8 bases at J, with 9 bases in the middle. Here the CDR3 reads CASSQYGREKLFF. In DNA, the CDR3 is TGTGCCAGCAGCCAATATGGGAGGGAAAAACTGTTTTTT.

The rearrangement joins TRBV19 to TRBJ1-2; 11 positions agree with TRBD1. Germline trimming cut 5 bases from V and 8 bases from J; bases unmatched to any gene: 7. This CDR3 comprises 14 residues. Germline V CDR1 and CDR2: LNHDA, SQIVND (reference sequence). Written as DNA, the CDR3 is TGTGCCAGTAGTGCGAGGGACAGGGGGAGCGGCTACACCTTC. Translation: CASSARDRGSGYTF.

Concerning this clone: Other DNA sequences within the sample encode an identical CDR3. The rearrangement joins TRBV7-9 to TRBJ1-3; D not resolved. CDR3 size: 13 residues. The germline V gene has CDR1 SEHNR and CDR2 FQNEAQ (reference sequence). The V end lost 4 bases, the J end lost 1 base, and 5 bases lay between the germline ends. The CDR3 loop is CASSSSSGNTIYF. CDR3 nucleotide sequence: TGTGCCAGCAGCTCCTCGTCTGGAAACACCATATATTTT.

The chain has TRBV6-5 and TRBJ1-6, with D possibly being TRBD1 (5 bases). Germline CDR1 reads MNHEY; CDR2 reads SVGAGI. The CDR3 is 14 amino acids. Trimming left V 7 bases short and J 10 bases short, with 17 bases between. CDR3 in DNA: TGTGCCAGCACCGGGTTCAGGGTTGGATCACCCCTCCACTTT. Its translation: CASTGFRVGSPLHF.

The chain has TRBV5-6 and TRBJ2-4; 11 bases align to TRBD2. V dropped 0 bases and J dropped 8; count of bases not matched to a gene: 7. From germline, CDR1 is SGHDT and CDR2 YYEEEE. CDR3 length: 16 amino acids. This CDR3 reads CASSLGLAGGSDIQYF. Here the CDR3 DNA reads TGTGCCAGCAGCTTGGGGCTAGCGGGGGGTTCGGACATTCAGTACTTC.

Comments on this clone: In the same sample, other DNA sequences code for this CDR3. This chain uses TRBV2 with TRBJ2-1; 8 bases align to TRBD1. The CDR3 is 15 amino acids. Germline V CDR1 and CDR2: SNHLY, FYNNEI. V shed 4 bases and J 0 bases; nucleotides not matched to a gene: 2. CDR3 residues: CASSAGGSSYNEQFF. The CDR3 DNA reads TGTGCCAGCAGTGCAGGGGGCAGCTCCTACAATGAGCAGTTCTTC.

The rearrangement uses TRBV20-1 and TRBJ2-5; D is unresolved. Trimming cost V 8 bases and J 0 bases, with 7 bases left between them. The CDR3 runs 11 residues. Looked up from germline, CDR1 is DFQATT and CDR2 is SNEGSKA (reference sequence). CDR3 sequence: CSCENQETQYF. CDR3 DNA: TGCAGTTGTGAGAACCAAGAGACCCAGTACTTC.

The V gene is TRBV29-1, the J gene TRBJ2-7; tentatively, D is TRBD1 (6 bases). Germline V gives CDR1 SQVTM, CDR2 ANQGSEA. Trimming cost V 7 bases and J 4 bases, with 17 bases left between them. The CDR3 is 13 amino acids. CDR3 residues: CSAGAGAQYEQYF. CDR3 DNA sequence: TGCAGCGCAGGGGCAGGGGCACAATACGAGCAGTACTTC.

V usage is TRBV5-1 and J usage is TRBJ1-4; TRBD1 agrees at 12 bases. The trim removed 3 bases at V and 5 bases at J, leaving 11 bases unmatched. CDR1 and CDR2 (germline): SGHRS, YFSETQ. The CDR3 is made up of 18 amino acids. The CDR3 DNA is TGCGCCAGCAGCTGGCGTCCGGGACAGGGGGCCTACAATGAAAAACTGTTTTTT. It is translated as CASSWRPGQGAYNEKLFF.

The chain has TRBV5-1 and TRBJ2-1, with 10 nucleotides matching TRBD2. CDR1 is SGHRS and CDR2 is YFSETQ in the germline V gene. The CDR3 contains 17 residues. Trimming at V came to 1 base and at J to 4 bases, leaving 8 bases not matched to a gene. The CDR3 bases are TGCGCCAGCAGCTTGAGAGCTAGCGGGGGTCCTTACAATGAGCAGTTCTTC. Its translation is CASSLRASGGPYNEQFF. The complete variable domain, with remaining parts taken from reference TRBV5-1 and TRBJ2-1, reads KAGVTQTPRYLIKTRGQQVTLSCSPISGHRSVSWYQQTPGQGLQFLFEYFSETQRNKGNFPGRFSGRQFSNSRSEMNVSTLELGDSALYLCASSLRASGGPYNEQFFGPGTRLTVL.

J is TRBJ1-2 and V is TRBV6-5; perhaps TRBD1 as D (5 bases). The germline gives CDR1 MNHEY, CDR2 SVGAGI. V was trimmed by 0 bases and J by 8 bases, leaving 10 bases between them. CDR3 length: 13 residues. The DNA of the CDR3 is TGTGCCAGCAGTTACTCGGGGCAGAGGGGCTACACCTTC. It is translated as CASSYSGQRGYTF.

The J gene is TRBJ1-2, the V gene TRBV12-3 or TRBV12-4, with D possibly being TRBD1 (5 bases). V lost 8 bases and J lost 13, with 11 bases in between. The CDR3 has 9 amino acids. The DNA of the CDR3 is TGTGCCAGCGGGGGGAGAGGCACCTTC. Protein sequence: CASGGRGTF.